One sample yielded the 6 T cell receptor beta chains listed below, sequenced in a study of cytomegalovirus exposure and HLA in healthy donors. The PCR made use of 60 Vbeta and 13 Jbeta primers. This table comes from immunoSEQ multiplex PCR, and its TCRdb copy is limited to in-frame clones, with some not included. Of 150,000 to 200,000 clones in the sample, around 90% were seen once. The sequenced sample consisted of PBMCs. These receptors originate from a boy between 2 and 15 years old in good health and CMV-seronegative.

The chain has TRBV7-2 and TRBJ1-2; D is unclear. The V gene's germline CDR1 is SGHTA and CDR2 FQGNSA. The V end was cut by 5 bases, the J end by 1 base, with 20 bases between. CDR3 length equals 17 residues. CDR3 amino acids: CASSVNGGSGINYGYTF. CDR3 nucleotide sequence: TGTGCCAGCAGCGTCAACGGCGGTTCGGGTATTAACTATGGCTACACCTTC.

In nucleotides, the CDR3 is TGTGCCAGCAGTGAAGCGGGAGGAGTGGGGCAGCCCCAGCATTTT. Encoded protein: CASSEAGGVGQPQHF. The rearrangement uses TRBV6-1 and TRBJ1-5, with D unresolved. The CDR3 spans 15 residues. The germline V gene has CDR1 MNHNS and CDR2 SASEGT. V dropped 0 bases and J dropped 7 bases, with 13 bases sitting between them.

Note on this clone: One junction end disagrees with the germline gene, perhaps due to a read error. This chain connects TRBV7-9 to TRBJ2-7, with D perhaps matching TRBD1 (5 bases). Germline values: CDR1 SEHNR, CDR2 FQNEAQ (reference sequence). The CDR3 is 14 residues long. CDR3 in amino acids: CASTDSLPSSEQYF. The CDR3 nucleotides read TGTGCCAGTACAGACAGCCTCCCCTCCTCCGAGCAGTACTTC.

The rearrangement uses TRBV11-2 and TRBJ1-1; D is unclear. The CDR3 has 11 residues. The germline gives CDR1 SGHAT, CDR2 FQNNGV. Trimming shortened V by 5 bases and J by 8 bases, and 9 bases separated the two germline ends. The CDR3 sequence: CASSGQLEAFF. The CDR3 nucleotides are TGTGCCAGCAGCGGGCAGTTGGAAGCTTTCTTT.

V is TRBV28 and J is TRBJ1-2; D is undetermined. Germline CDR1 MDHEN, CDR2 SYDVKM. Trimming took 7 bases from V and 5 from J, leaving 26 bases between them. This CDR3 is built from 17 residues. CDR3 nucleotide sequence: TGTGCCAGCAAGCCTAACAACCTGACCGGAGAACGGTATGGCTACACCTTC. Translating it yields CASKPNNLTGERYGYTF.

The chain uses TRBV5-5 and TRBJ2-1, with TRBD2 as a possible D gene (6 bases). The ends were cut back, 0 bases at V and 6 bases at J, with 13 bases in the middle. The CDR3 is 15 residues long. The germline V gene encodes CDR1 SGHKS and CDR2 YYEKEE (reference sequence). The CDR3 spells CASSLEGLQVNEQFF. DNA of the CDR3: TGTGCCAGCAGCTTGGAGGGACTCCAGGTCAATGAGCAGTTCTTC.